The 27 T cell receptor beta chains below were found in one sample sequenced in a study of cytomegalovirus exposure and HLA in healthy donors. PCR primers comprised 60 Vbeta and 13 Jbeta primers. The data were produced by immunoSEQ multiplex PCR, yet TCRdb's version contains in-frame clones alone and is incomplete. This table holds around 130,000 clones, 80% found once. Sample: PBMCs. These receptors were collected from a man in his forties or fifties in good health and CMV-seronegative.

The rearrangement joins TRBV30 to TRBJ2-1, with 7 bases aligning to TRBD2. V lost 0 bases to trimming and J lost 3 bases; unmatched junction nucleotides: 2. The CDR3 loop spans 14 amino acids. Germline V lookup: CDR1 GTSNPN, CDR2 SVGIG (reference sequence). CDR3 nucleotide sequence: TGTGCCTGGAGTGTAACGGGGGGCTACAATGAGCAGTTCTTC. Its translation: CAWSVTGGYNEQFF.

V usage is TRBV10-2 and J usage is TRBJ2-7, with 15 nucleotides matching TRBD2. The CDR3 contains 18 residues. V shed 4 bases and J 3 bases; nucleotides not matched to a gene: 10. CDR1 and CDR2 from the germline V gene are WSHSY and SAAADI. CDR3 loop: CASSGYSSGLAGGYEQYF. CDR3 DNA: TGCGCCAGCAGTGGATACAGCTCGGGACTAGCGGGAGGCTACGAGCAGTACTTC.

The rearrangement joins TRBV28 to TRBJ2-1; weak D call: TRBD2 (6 bases). The CDR3 consists of 16 residues. V was trimmed by 8 bases and J by 0 bases, leaving 17 bases between them. Germline assignment: CDR1 MDHEN and CDR2 SYDVKM. The CDR3 coding sequence is TGTGCCAGCTCCAATGAGGCGGGGAGCTCCTACAATGAGCAGTTCTTC. Encoded protein: CASSNEAGSSYNEQFF.

This rearrangement joins TRBV10-2 to TRBJ1-1, with D unresolved. The CDR3 contains 14 residues. The germline gives CDR1 WSHSY, CDR2 SAAADI. V was trimmed by 1 base and J by 7 bases, leaving 13 bases between them. The CDR3 reads CASSEFETRYEAFF. CDR3 in DNA: TGCGCCAGCAGTGAGTTTGAGACAAGATATGAAGCTTTCTTT.

CDR3 protein: CASMLAEPYNEQFF. For the CDR3, the DNA is TGTGCCAGCATGTTAGCGGAGCCCTACAATGAGCAGTTCTTC. The J gene is TRBJ2-1, the V gene TRBV6-6, with a possible D match to TRBD2 (6 bases). Trimming cost V 7 bases and J 2 bases, with 12 bases left between them. This CDR3 spans 14 amino acids. Germline V gene sequence: CDR1 MNHNY, CDR2 SVGAGI (reference sequence).

This chain joins TRBV7-3 and TRBJ2-2; no clear D gene. CDR1 is SGHTA, CDR2 FQGTGA, per germline. V was clipped by 4 bases and J by 5 bases, with 5 bases between them. The CDR3 contains 12 residues. In DNA form, the CDR3 reads TGTGCCAGCAGCTCTCGGACCGGGGAGCTGTTTTTT. Translation: CASSSRTGELFF.

This clone was detected only a few times. The CDR3 DNA reads as TGTGCCAGCACCCCGCGTGGGGGCCCCAGAGAGACCCAGTACTTC. Protein: CASTPRGGPRETQYF. The chain has TRBV5-4 and TRBJ2-5; D might be TRBD1 (6 bases). Trimming left V 6 bases short and J 4 bases short, with 19 bases between. The V gene's germline CDR1 is SGHNT and CDR2 YYREEE (reference sequence). The CDR3 is 15 amino acids.

In regard to this clone: At one boundary the junction diverges from the germline segment, which might be a read error. CDR3 nucleotide sequence: TGCAGCGTTGATGCTCTTCCGCGGCAACCTTTT. As protein: CSVDALPRQPF. The chain uses TRBV29-1 and TRBJ1-1; D unresolved. Germline assignment: CDR1 SQVTM and CDR2 ANQGSEA. The CDR3 has 11 amino acids.

The J gene is TRBJ1-3, the V gene TRBV2, with D perhaps matching TRBD1 (5 bases). The CDR3 is 17 amino acids. The V gene lost 8 bases and the J gene lost 0 bases, with 20 bases spanning the gap. CDR1 and CDR2 from the germline V gene are SNHLY and FYNNEI. The DNA for the CDR3 is TGTGCCAGCCCGAATACCGGGACTGATCCCTCTGGAAACACCATATATTTT. The encoded protein is CASPNTGTDPSGNTIYF.

The chain links TRBV6-5 to TRBJ1-2; weak D call: TRBD1 (5 bases). The germline V gene encodes CDR1 MNHEY and CDR2 SVGAGI. Between the trimmed V and J ends, which lost 2 bases and 5 bases, there was a span of 9 bases. The length of the CDR3 is 13 residues. The CDR3 DNA sequence: TGTGCCAGCAGTTACACGGCAGGGTATGGCTACACCTTC. This encodes CASSYTAGYGYTF.

The V gene is TRBV5-4, the J gene TRBJ2-7, with a weak D call TRBD1 (6 bases). The length of the CDR3 is 12 residues. Germline V gene lookup returns CDR1 SGHNT and CDR2 YYREEE (reference sequence). The ends were cut back, 7 bases at V and 0 bases at J, with 8 bases in the middle. The CDR3 region is CASRQDSYEQYF. CDR3 coding DNA: TGTGCCAGCCGACAGGACTCCTACGAGCAGTACTTC.

This clone was seen a handful of times. V usage is TRBV5-1 and J usage is TRBJ2-5; TRBD1 matches 8 bases. CDR1 and CDR2 from the germline V gene are SGHRS and YFSETQ. The CDR3 covers 15 residues. V lost 4 bases, J lost 5 bases, and 10 bases stayed unmatched. The CDR3 is CASSLGQGSRETQYF. CDR3 nucleotides: TGCGCCAGCAGCCTAGGACAGGGATCGAGGGAGACCCAGTACTTC.

The V gene is TRBV30, the J gene TRBJ2-1; maybe TRBD2 (5 bases). Per the germline V gene, CDR1 is GTSNPN and CDR2 is SVGIG (reference sequence). The CDR3 covers 15 residues. Trimming left V 1 base short and J 4 bases short, with 14 bases between. CDR3 coding DNA: TGTGCCTGGAGTGAGGGAGCGGATCTATACAATGAGCAGTTCTTC. Residues: CAWSEGADLYNEQFF. Full variable domain (missing parts from reference TRBV30 and TRBJ2-1): SQTIHQWPATLVQPVGSPLSLECTVEGTSNPNLYWYRQAAGRGLQLLFYSVGIGQISSEVPQNLSASRPQDRQFILSSKKLLLSDSGFYLCAWSEGADLYNEQFFGPGTRLTVL.

This clone was recorded once. The J gene is TRBJ2-7, the V gene TRBV5-1; D call uncertain. V was trimmed by 0 bases and J by 0 bases, leaving 13 bases between them. The germline V gene encodes CDR1 SGHRS and CDR2 YFSETQ. The CDR3 is 16 amino acids. CDR3 sequence (DNA): TGCGCCAGCAGCTTGGGGGCCCCCACGGACTCCTACGAGCAGTACTTC. Its translation is CASSLGAPTDSYEQYF.

For the CDR3, the DNA is TGTGCCAGCAGCTGGGGGGGTGGGGGAGGAACCATGAACACTGAAGCTTTCTTT. It yields the protein CASSWGGGGGTMNTEAFF. The rearrangement joins TRBV5-4 to TRBJ1-1, with D tentatively TRBD1 (5 bases). Germline CDR1 is SGHNT and CDR2 is YYREEE (reference sequence). The CDR3 covers 18 residues. V was shortened by 3 bases and J by 0 bases, with 21 bases between the two germline ends.

The chain couples TRBV5-4 to TRBJ1-3, with D possibly matching TRBD1 (6 bases). Trimming removed 4 bases at V and 2 bases at J, with 10 bases between. This CDR3 has 14 amino acids. Germline assignment: CDR1 SGHNT and CDR2 YYREEE (reference sequence). The CDR3 spells CASSAQGTGNTIYF. As DNA, the CDR3 is TGTGCCAGCAGCGCACAGGGCACTGGAAACACCATATATTTT.

The chain recombines TRBV29-1 with TRBJ2-7; D might be TRBD1 (6 bases). This CDR3 comprises 12 residues. The V end lost 7 bases, the J end lost 3 bases, and 13 bases lay between the germline ends. From germline, CDR1 is SQVTM and CDR2 ANQGSEA. CDR3 nucleotide sequence: TGCAGCGACGAGCAGGGGCTCTACGAGCAGTACTTC. This gives the protein CSDEQGLYEQYF.

To note about this clone: This sample also contains other DNA sequences that code for the same CDR3. The J gene is TRBJ2-3, the V gene TRBV5-1, with D possibly TRBD1 on 6 matching bases. The germline CDR1 and CDR2 sequences are SGHRS and YFSETQ. Trimming left V 2 bases short and J 5 bases short, with 12 bases between. This CDR3 has 14 amino acids. This CDR3 is CASSLTARGDTQYF. The DNA of the CDR3 is TGCGCCAGCAGCTTAACTGCCAGGGGAGATACGCAGTATTTT. The full variable domain, with the rest looked up from reference TRBV5-1 and TRBJ2-3, is KAGVTQTPRYLIKTRGQQVTLSCSPISGHRSVSWYQQTPGQGLQFLFEYFSETQRNKGNFPGRFSGRQFSNSRSEMNVSTLELGDSALYLCASSLTARGDTQYFGPGTRLTVL.

The genes are TRBV9 and TRBJ1-1; 8 bases map to TRBD1. Germline V gene lookup returns CDR1 SGDLS and CDR2 YYNGEE. With 3 bases clipped from V and 0 bases from J, the junction kept 4 bases outside the gene matches. The CDR3 loop spans 15 amino acids. CDR3 nucleotides: TGTGCCAGCAGCGACAGGGGGAGTATGAACACTGAAGCTTTCTTT. Its protein is CASSDRGSMNTEAFF.

The chain links TRBV18 to TRBJ2-5, with TRBD2 as a possible D gene (6 bases). In germline, CDR1 is KGHSH, CDR2 LQKENI. The V end lost 3 bases, the J end lost 5 bases, and 10 bases lay between the germline ends. The CDR3 is made up of 13 amino acids. The CDR3 protein is CASSPMEGETQYF. The CDR3 DNA reads TGTGCCAGCTCACCTATGGAGGGGGAGACCCAGTACTTC.

The chain uses TRBV7-7 and TRBJ1-5; 8 bases align to TRBD1. The trim removed 6 bases at V and 6 bases at J, leaving 4 bases unmatched. The CDR3 totals 13 residues. Germline V gene data show CDR1 as SSHAT and CDR2 as FNYEAQ (reference sequence). DNA for the CDR3: TGTGCCAGCAGTCAGGGGGCCGGTCAGCCCCAGCATTTT. As protein: CASSQGAGQPQHF.

This clone was recorded a few times. J is TRBJ2-5 and V is TRBV5-4; TRBD2 agrees at 8 bases. Germline lookup yields CDR1 SGHNT and CDR2 YYREEE (reference sequence). The ends lost 3 bases at V and 5 bases at J; junction bases unmatched: 3. The CDR3 spans 13 residues. The CDR3 DNA reads as TGTGCCAGCAGCTCAGCGGGAGTGGAGACCCAGTACTTC. Amino acid sequence: CASSSAGVETQYF.

This rearrangement joins TRBV5-1 to TRBJ1-1; possible D gene TRBD1, 6 bases. This CDR3 is 15 amino acids long. V was cut by 4 bases and J by 3 bases, with 16 bases left in between. CDR1 and CDR2 (germline): SGHRS, YFSETQ. This CDR3 is CASSQSGQSYTEAFF. Here the CDR3 DNA reads TGCGCCAGCAGCCAATCAGGACAGTCCTACACTGAAGCTTTCTTT. Looking up the rest from reference TRBV5-1 and TRBJ1-1 gives the full variable domain: KAGVTQTPRYLIKTRGQQVTLSCSPISGHRSVSWYQQTPGQGLQFLFEYFSETQRNKGNFPGRFSGRQFSNSRSEMNVSTLELGDSALYLCASSQSGQSYTEAFFGQGTRLTVV.

The CDR3 loop reads CASIRQGGAFF. The CDR3 DNA follows: TGTGCCAGCATCCGACAGGGGGGGGCTTTCTTT. The V gene is TRBV28, the J gene TRBJ1-1; 9 bases align to TRBD1. V trimming: 7 bases; J trimming: 11 bases; junction bases outside the gene matches: 5. From germline, CDR1 is MDHEN and CDR2 SYDVKM. The CDR3 loop spans 11 amino acids.

The chain has TRBV5-1 and TRBJ2-3; D may be TRBD2 (6 bases). The CDR3 totals 14 residues. The germline V gene encodes CDR1 SGHRS and CDR2 YFSETQ. V was cut by 0 bases and J by 1 base, with 6 bases left in between. DNA of the CDR3: TGCGCCAGCAGCTTGGCGGGGGGCACAGATACGCAGTATTTT. The encoded protein is CASSLAGGTDTQYF.

V usage is TRBV7-2 and J usage is TRBJ2-1; D call uncertain. Germline V gene lookup returns CDR1 SGHTA and CDR2 FQGNSA. V gave up 1 base and J gave up 5 bases, with 15 bases separating them. This CDR3 spans 16 amino acids. CDR3 protein: CASSLVPAARNNEQFF. As DNA, the CDR3 is TGTGCCAGCAGCTTAGTTCCGGCGGCGCGGAACAATGAGCAGTTCTTC.

For this clone: At the DNA level, this CDR3 is encoded by other sequences in the same sample as well. In nucleotides, the CDR3 is TGTGCCAGCAGCTCCGGACAGGGGAGCTATGGCTACACCTTC. It translates to CASSSGQGSYGYTF. This chain links TRBV6-5 with TRBJ1-2; 9 bases agree with TRBD1. CDR1 and CDR2 (germline): MNHEY, SVGAGI. The CDR3 is 14 amino acids. The V gene end was trimmed by 6 bases and the J gene end by 4 bases; junction bases not matched to a gene: 6.